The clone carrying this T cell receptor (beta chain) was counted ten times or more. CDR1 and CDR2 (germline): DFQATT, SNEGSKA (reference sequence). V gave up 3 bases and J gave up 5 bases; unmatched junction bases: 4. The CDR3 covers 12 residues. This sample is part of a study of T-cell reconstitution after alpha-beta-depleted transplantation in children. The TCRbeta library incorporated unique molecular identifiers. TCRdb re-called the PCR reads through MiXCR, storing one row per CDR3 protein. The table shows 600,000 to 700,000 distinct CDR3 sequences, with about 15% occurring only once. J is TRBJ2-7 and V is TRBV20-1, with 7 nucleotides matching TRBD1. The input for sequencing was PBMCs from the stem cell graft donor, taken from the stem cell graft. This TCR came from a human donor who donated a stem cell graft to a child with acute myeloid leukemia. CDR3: CSARGDRDEQYF. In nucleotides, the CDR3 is TGCAGTGCTAGGGGGGACAGAGACGAGCAGTACTTC.